A selection of T cell receptor beta chains follows, all from one sample in a study of blood T cell repertoires in COVID-19. Here immunoSEQ multiplex PCR was the method, and the copy in TCRdb shows in-frame clones only, minus some. The repertoire consists of under 80,000 clones, with 70% to 90% occurring once and the leading ten covering approximately 4.7%. Sequences were obtained from peripheral blood. These receptors all stem from a man between 45 and 60 years old with active COVID-19. Each CDR3 is given with its conserved first and last residue. Fields, in order: CDR3 protein, CDR3 DNA, D gene, clone size, J gene, CDR3 length, V gene. D genes are given only for firm matches. Clone size appears in some rows only: once, few, many, or a class for an expanded clone.

cdr3_aa: CASSLRVAGGPNNEQFF
cdr3_nt: TGTGCCAGCAGTTTAAGGGTAGCGGGAGGCCCTAACAATGAGCAGTTCTTC
d_call: TRBD2
clone_size: NA
j_call: TRBJ2-1
cdr3_length: 17
v_call: TRBV27

cdr3_aa: CASSKGVHSNQPQHF
cdr3_nt: TGTGCCAGCAGCAAGGGGGTACATAGCAATCAGCCCCAGCATTTT
d_call: NA
clone_size: NA
j_call: TRBJ1-5
cdr3_length: 15
v_call: TRBV3-1/TRBV3-2

cdr3_aa: CARFSGRAPYEQYF
cdr3_nt: TGTGCCAGATTTAGCGGGAGGGCCCCCTACGAGCAGTACTTC
d_call: TRBD2
clone_size: NA
j_call: TRBJ2-7
cdr3_length: 14
v_call: TRBV6-4

cdr3_aa: CASSQTGWQEQYF
cdr3_nt: TGTGCCAGTAGTCAAACAGGGTGGCAAGAGCAGTACTTC
d_call: NA
clone_size: NA
j_call: TRBJ2-7
cdr3_length: 13
v_call: TRBV19

cdr3_aa: CASSQAGEGTEAFF
cdr3_nt: TGTGCCAGCAGCCAGGCAGGGGAGGGTACTGAAGCTTTCTTT
d_call: NA
clone_size: NA
j_call: TRBJ1-1
cdr3_length: 14
v_call: TRBV3-1/TRBV3-2

cdr3_aa: CASSLGTAGGAQETQYF
cdr3_nt: TGTGCCAGCAGCTTGGGCACTGCGGGGGGGGCGCAAGAGACCCAGTACTTC
d_call: TRBD2
clone_size: NA
j_call: TRBJ2-5
cdr3_length: 17
v_call: TRBV5-8

cdr3_aa: CASSPYRVDYGYTF
cdr3_nt: TGTGCCAGCTCACCATACAGGGTTGACTATGGCTACACCTTC
d_call: NA
clone_size: once
j_call: TRBJ1-2
cdr3_length: 14
v_call: TRBV18

cdr3_aa: CASSLGQVSYEQYF
cdr3_nt: TGTGCCAGCAGCTTGGGACAGGTCTCCTACGAGCAGTACTTC
d_call: NA
clone_size: once
j_call: TRBJ2-7
cdr3_length: 14
v_call: TRBV5-6

cdr3_aa: CSVATGTGGLGYTF
cdr3_nt: TGCAGCGTGGCAACCGGGACAGGGGGCCTGGGCTACACCTTC
d_call: TRBD1
clone_size: NA
j_call: TRBJ1-2
cdr3_length: 14
v_call: TRBV29-1

cdr3_aa: CASSLISGGASYNEQFF
cdr3_nt: TGTGCCAGCAGCTTAATTAGCGGGGGGGCCTCCTACAATGAGCAGTTCTTC
d_call: TRBD2
clone_size: NA
j_call: TRBJ2-1
cdr3_length: 17
v_call: TRBV7-2

cdr3_aa: CASRGQTNQPQHF
cdr3_nt: TGTGCCAGCAGAGGACAGACTAATCAGCCCCAGCATTTT
d_call: NA
clone_size: NA
j_call: TRBJ1-5
cdr3_length: 13
v_call: TRBV2

cdr3_aa: CASSPDTYNEQFF
cdr3_nt: TGTGCCAGCTCACCCGACACGTACAATGAGCAGTTCTTC
d_call: NA
clone_size: NA
j_call: TRBJ2-1
cdr3_length: 13
v_call: TRBV18

cdr3_aa: CAREQRGADEQFF
cdr3_nt: TGTGCCCGGGAGCAGCGGGGGGCAGATGAGCAGTTCTTC
d_call: TRBD2
clone_size: NA
j_call: TRBJ2-1
cdr3_length: 13
v_call: TRBV12-3/TRBV12-4

cdr3_aa: CASSLATGSGQPQHF
cdr3_nt: TGCGCCAGCAGCTTGGCGACAGGGAGTGGGCAGCCCCAGCATTTT
d_call: TRBD1
clone_size: NA
j_call: TRBJ1-5
cdr3_length: 15
v_call: TRBV5-1

cdr3_aa: CASSYPKTGTGGMDTEAFF
cdr3_nt: TGTGCCAGCAGTTACCCGAAAACCGGGACAGGGGGCATGGACACTGAAGCTTTCTTT
d_call: TRBD1
clone_size: once
j_call: TRBJ1-1
cdr3_length: 19
v_call: TRBV6-2/TRBV6-3

cdr3_aa: CASSPSSREGEQYF
cdr3_nt: TGTGCCAGCTCACCAAGTTCGCGAGAGGGCGAGCAGTACTTC
d_call: NA
clone_size: few
j_call: TRBJ2-7
cdr3_length: 14
v_call: TRBV18

cdr3_aa: CASTGAGDANTGELFF
cdr3_nt: TGTGCCAGCACGGGGGCGGGAGACGCGAACACCGGGGAGCTGTTTTTT
d_call: NA
clone_size: NA
j_call: TRBJ2-2
cdr3_length: 16
v_call: TRBV2

cdr3_aa: CASSEGQGSGELFF
cdr3_nt: TGTGCCAGCAGTGAAGGACAGGGATCCGGGGAGCTGTTTTTT
d_call: TRBD1
clone_size: NA
j_call: TRBJ2-2
cdr3_length: 14
v_call: TRBV6-4

cdr3_aa: CASSRQENQPQHF
cdr3_nt: TGTGCCAGCAGTCGGCAGGAAAATCAGCCCCAGCATTTT
d_call: NA
clone_size: NA
j_call: TRBJ1-5
cdr3_length: 13
v_call: TRBV28

cdr3_aa: CASSEEMGTGNEKLFF
cdr3_nt: TGTGCCAGCAGTGAAGAAATGGGGACAGGGAATGAAAAACTGTTTTTT
d_call: TRBD1
clone_size: many
j_call: TRBJ1-4
cdr3_length: 16
v_call: TRBV6-1

cdr3_aa: CASSPTSSSGANVLTF
cdr3_nt: TGTGCCAGCAGCCCAACGTCTAGCTCTGGGGCCAACGTCCTGACTTTC
d_call: NA
clone_size: NA
j_call: TRBJ2-6
cdr3_length: 16
v_call: TRBV7-2

cdr3_aa: CASSVSGTGALAYNEQFF
cdr3_nt: TGCGCCAGCAGTGTATCGGGGACAGGGGCCCTTGCCTACAATGAGCAGTTCTTC
d_call: TRBD1
clone_size: NA
j_call: TRBJ2-1
cdr3_length: 18
v_call: TRBV5-1

cdr3_aa: CATKDGDTGELFF
cdr3_nt: TGTGCCACCAAGGACGGGGACACCGGGGAGCTGTTTTTT
d_call: NA
clone_size: NA
j_call: TRBJ2-2
cdr3_length: 13
v_call: TRBV24-1

cdr3_aa: CASSYGTGMNTEAFF
cdr3_nt: TGTGCCAGCAGTTACGGGACAGGGATGAACACTGAAGCTTTCTTT
d_call: TRBD1
clone_size: NA
j_call: TRBJ1-1
cdr3_length: 15
v_call: TRBV6-2/TRBV6-3

cdr3_aa: CASSTPDSQNQPQHF
cdr3_nt: TGTGCCAGTAGTACTCCGGACAGCCAGAATCAGCCCCAGCATTTT
d_call: NA
clone_size: NA
j_call: TRBJ1-5
cdr3_length: 15
v_call: TRBV19

cdr3_aa: CASRKPGQGDTEAFF
cdr3_nt: TGTGCCAGCAGGAAGCCGGGACAGGGGGACACTGAAGCTTTCTTT
d_call: TRBD1
clone_size: NA
j_call: TRBJ1-1
cdr3_length: 15
v_call: TRBV6-5

cdr3_aa: CASSVRQGQETQYF
cdr3_nt: TGTGCCAGCAGCGTCAGGCAGGGGCAAGAGACCCAGTACTTC
d_call: NA
clone_size: NA
j_call: TRBJ2-5
cdr3_length: 14
v_call: TRBV9

cdr3_aa: CASSPVPVSSYEQYF
cdr3_nt: TGTGCCAGCAGCCCAGTCCCAGTAAGCTCCTACGAGCAGTACTTC
d_call: NA
clone_size: NA
j_call: TRBJ2-7
cdr3_length: 15
v_call: TRBV9

cdr3_aa: CASSRWTGGDYGYTF
cdr3_nt: TGCGCCAGCAGCAGATGGACAGGGGGGGACTATGGCTACACCTTC
d_call: TRBD1
clone_size: once
j_call: TRBJ1-2
cdr3_length: 15
v_call: TRBV5-1

cdr3_aa: CASSSWGGKEQYF
cdr3_nt: TGTGCCAGCAGCAGTTGGGGGGGCAAGGAGCAGTACTTC
d_call: NA
clone_size: NA
j_call: TRBJ2-7
cdr3_length: 13
v_call: TRBV21-1

cdr3_aa: CASSAGPQGDEQFF
cdr3_nt: TGTGCCAGCAGCGCAGGTCCCCAGGGTGATGAGCAGTTCTTC
d_call: NA
clone_size: once
j_call: TRBJ2-1
cdr3_length: 14
v_call: TRBV11-3

cdr3_aa: CASSLSPSYEQYF
cdr3_nt: TGTGCCAGCAGCCTTTCCCCCAGCTACGAGCAGTACTTC
d_call: NA
clone_size: NA
j_call: TRBJ2-7
cdr3_length: 13
v_call: TRBV4-2

cdr3_aa: CASSPGDASYEQYF
cdr3_nt: TGCGCCAGCAGCCCGGGGGACGCCTCCTACGAGCAGTACTTC
d_call: NA
clone_size: NA
j_call: TRBJ2-7
cdr3_length: 14
v_call: TRBV5-1

cdr3_aa: CAWSVGRGTGYGYTF
cdr3_nt: TGTGCCTGGAGTGTTGGGCGGGGGACAGGCTATGGCTACACCTTC
d_call: TRBD1
clone_size: NA
j_call: TRBJ1-2
cdr3_length: 15
v_call: TRBV30

cdr3_aa: CASSQPTENTEAFF
cdr3_nt: TGCGCCAGCAGCCAACCGACAGAGAACACTGAAGCTTTCTTT
d_call: NA
clone_size: once
j_call: TRBJ1-1
cdr3_length: 14
v_call: TRBV4-1

cdr3_aa: CSAGGVAGDTGELFF
cdr3_nt: TGCAGCGCCGGAGGGGTAGCGGGAGACACCGGGGAGCTGTTTTTT
d_call: TRBD2
clone_size: NA
j_call: TRBJ2-2
cdr3_length: 15
v_call: TRBV29-1

cdr3_aa: CASSLDRAGNSPLHF
cdr3_nt: TGTGCCAGCAGCTTGGACAGGGCTGGTAATTCACCCCTCCACTTT
d_call: NA
clone_size: NA
j_call: TRBJ1-6
cdr3_length: 15
v_call: TRBV5-4

cdr3_aa: CASSPGQGGGTEAFF
cdr3_nt: TGCGCCAGCAGCCCCGGACAGGGGGGCGGCACTGAAGCTTTCTTT
d_call: TRBD1
clone_size: many
j_call: TRBJ1-1
cdr3_length: 15
v_call: TRBV4-1

cdr3_aa: CASRFPGKNTGELFF
cdr3_nt: TGTGCCAGTAGATTCCCAGGAAAGAACACCGGGGAGCTGTTTTTT
d_call: NA
clone_size: NA
j_call: TRBJ2-2
cdr3_length: 15
v_call: TRBV19

cdr3_aa: CASSQTGYSAAGNTIYF
cdr3_nt: TGTGCCAGTAGTCAAACAGGGTATTCGGCTGCTGGAAACACCATATATTTT
d_call: NA
clone_size: once
j_call: TRBJ1-3
cdr3_length: 17
v_call: TRBV19

cdr3_aa: CASSARGGLSGRAGFYNEQFF
cdr3_nt: TGCGCCAGCAGCGCGCGGGGGGGGCTTAGCGGGAGGGCCGGTTTCTACAATGAGCAGTTCTTC
d_call: TRBD2
clone_size: NA
j_call: TRBJ2-1
cdr3_length: 21
v_call: TRBV5-1